A single T cell receptor beta chain is shown here with its context. Its antigen is unidentified. This CDR3 contains 11 residues. Trimming left V 6 bases short and J 6 bases short, with 8 bases between. Profiling that covered TCR beta VDJ and CDR3 relied on genomic DNA as its template. From the reads, TCRdb called clonotypes with MiXCR, one entry per CDR3 protein. In the table there are around 250,000 distinct CDR3 sequences, around 60% of which are singletons. This sample was included in a study of CD8+CD57+ T cells in acquired aplastic anemia. Study context: Quantities of DNA derived from sorted CD4+ and CD8+ cells averaged roughly 3.4 ug. Whole-study findings and limits: A set of around 30 CD8+ CDR3 sequences was shared between patients and controls, and these sequences appeared highly expressed in patients. Patients did not significantly differ from controls in CD8+ Simpson's diversity.

The chain links TRBV12-3 or TRBV12-4 to TRBJ1-2; no reliable D call. Sample: sorted CD4+, CD8+, or CD8+CD57+ T cells (not recorded which) from PBMCs. This sequence originates from a human donor with severe aplastic anemia or a healthy control (not recorded which). The CDR3 loop is CASRGFHGYTF. In DNA, the CDR3 is TGTGCCAGCAGGGGGTTTCATGGCTACACCTTC.